This is a list of T cell receptor beta chains from one sample in a study of cytomegalovirus exposure and HLA in healthy donors. Assay: immunoSEQ multiplex PCR; the TCRdb copy retains only in-frame clones and omits some. The data show 90,000 to 120,000 clones, 90% to 96% seen once. What was sequenced was PBMCs. The receptors here all came from a woman under 30 in good health and CMV-seronegative. Each CDR3 is given with its conserved first and last residue. A D gene is named only where the DNA matches it firmly. Not every row has a clone size; where given, it reads once, few, many or a size class.

clone_size	j_call	v_call	cdr3_length	d_call	cdr3_aa	cdr3_nt
NA	TRBJ2-1	TRBV27	16	NA	CASLLSGEFEYNEQFF	TGTGCCAGCCTCTTGTCAGGGGAGTTTGAGTACAATGAGCAGTTCTTC
NA	TRBJ2-7	TRBV5-6	14	NA	CASSHFLTRYEQYF	TGTGCCAGCAGCCACTTCTTGACCAGGTACGAGCAGTACTTC
NA	TRBJ1-4	TRBV4-1	18	NA	CASSQGGGDPRQGEKLFF	TGCGCCAGCAGCCAAGGTGGGGGCGACCCGCGCCAGGGGGAAAAACTGTTTTTT
NA	TRBJ2-3	TRBV6-4	14	TRBD1	CASSEGGHTDTQYF	TGTGCCAGCAGTGAAGGGGGCCACACAGATACGCAGTATTTT
once	TRBJ2-2	TRBV29-1	13	TRBD2	CSVSGGRTGELFF	TGCAGCGTAAGCGGGGGTCGAACCGGGGAGCTGTTTTTT
NA	TRBJ1-1	TRBV1	15	NA	CTSSQDKGLGTEAFF	TGCACCAGCAGCCAAGATAAGGGGTTGGGGACTGAAGCTTTCTTT
NA	TRBJ1-2	TRBV11-2	16	NA	CASSLSAGSASDGYTF	TGTGCCAGCAGCTTATCCGCGGGGTCGGCTTCTGATGGCTACACCTTC
NA	TRBJ2-5	TRBV10-3	18	TRBD2	CAISDTGTSGGAWETQYF	TGTGCCATCAGTGATACCGGGACTAGCGGGGGGGCCTGGGAGACCCAGTACTTC
NA	TRBJ1-6	TRBV5-1	16	TRBD1	CASSSRQGEDNSPLHF	TGCGCCAGCAGCTCCCGACAGGGGGAAGATAATTCACCCCTCCACTTT
NA	TRBJ1-3	TRBV6-6	13	NA	CASSKGRGNTIYF	TGTGCCAGCAGTAAAGGGAGGGGAAACACCATATATTTT
NA	TRBJ1-2	TRBV14	12	NA	CASSQGTYGYTF	TGTGCCAGCAGCCAAGGAACTTATGGCTACACCTTC
NA	TRBJ2-2	TRBV5-1	15	NA	CASSLTPLNTGELFF	TGCGCCAGCAGCTTAACTCCCCTGAACACCGGGGAGCTGTTTTTT
NA	TRBJ1-1	TRBV18	14	TRBD1	CASSRSLDRIEAFF	TGTGCCAGCTCTCGATCACTGGACAGGATCGAAGCTTTCTTT
NA	TRBJ2-2	TRBV7-2	19	TRBD2	CASSKSGLAGPANTGELFF	TGTGCCAGCAGCAAATCGGGACTAGCGGGACCCGCGAACACCGGGGAGCTGTTTTTT
NA	TRBJ1-1	TRBV18	14	NA	CASSSDRLNTEAFF	TGTGCCAGCTCATCCGACAGGCTGAACACTGAAGCTTTCTTT
once	TRBJ2-2	TRBV5-4	18	TRBD2	CASSSTRAGAAGIGELFF	TGTGCCAGCAGCTCCACACGCGCCGGGGCAGCGGGAATTGGGGAGCTGTTTTTT
NA	TRBJ2-3	TRBV7-8	17	TRBD2	CASSLVDRLAGRDTQYF	TGTGCCAGCAGCTTAGTCGATCGACTAGCGGGGCGGGATACGCAGTATTTT
NA	TRBJ2-7	TRBV7-6	16	TRBD2	CASSLGVSGDSYEQYF	TGTGCCAGCAGCTTAGGGGTTAGCGGGGATTCCTACGAGCAGTACTTC
NA	TRBJ1-1	TRBV6-5	13	TRBD1	CASRIDRGSEAFF	TGTGCCAGCAGGATTGACAGGGGCTCTGAAGCTTTCTTT
NA	TRBJ1-4	TRBV4-3	15	TRBD1	CASSQGDRTNEKLFF	TGCGCCAGCAGCCAAGGGGACAGGACTAATGAAAAACTGTTTTTT